This T cell receptor beta chain is from a study of blood T cell repertoires in COVID-19. Original data processing: Estimated nucleated cell counts came from reference gene primer amplification. The assay was immunoSEQ multiplex PCR, and TCRdb's table has in-frame clones only and misses some. V and J calls and clone size are as listed in that table; D and trimming were resolved from the DNA. The top ten clones hold just over 1% of a sample with 360,000 or so clones, 88% of them seen once. Participants, about 18 to 90 years old, spanned under 30 US areas. Each participant's cohort was designated according to participant-reported clinical history. All exposed participants met a person with COVID-19 within 2 weeks before entering the study. The length of the CDR3 is 15 residues. Germline V lookup: CDR1 SGHVS, CDR2 FNYEAQ. Between the trimmed V and J ends, which lost 1 base and 1 base, there was a span of 10 bases.

This clonotype was sampled from a woman younger than 45 who had been exposed to COVID-19. The V and J genes are TRBV7-6 and TRBJ1-1; D is undetermined. Input material: PBMCs or T cells enriched from blood (not recorded which). The CDR3 protein is CASSLDLPGNTEAFF. CDR3 DNA: TGTGCCAGCAGCTTAGATTTGCCAGGGAACACTGAAGCTTTCTTT. Looking up the rest from reference TRBV7-6 and TRBJ1-1 gives the full variable domain: GAGVSQSPRYKVTKRGQDVALRCDPISGHVSLYWYRQALGQGPEFLTYFNYEAQQDKSGLPNDRFSAERPEGSISTLTIQRTEQRDSAMYRCASSLDLPGNTEAFFGQGTRLTVV.